This TCR beta chain was found in a study of cytomegalovirus exposure and HLA in healthy donors. The CDR3 contains 14 residues. Germline CDR1 MGHRA, CDR2 YSYEKL. V was clipped by 1 base and J by 4 bases, with 10 bases between them. The method was immunoSEQ multiplex PCR; TCRdb's version includes in-frame clones alone and lacks a portion of them. The sample holds 130,000 to 150,000 clones, 87% seen once. Sequencing was performed on PBMCs. The genes are TRBV4-1 and TRBJ1-2; D perhaps matches TRBD1 (6 bases). The TCR originated in a man between 18 and 35 years old in good health and CMV-seropositive. The CDR3 region is CASSQGTDSYGYTF. Written as DNA, the CDR3 is TGCGCCAGCAGCCAAGGGACAGACTCCTATGGCTACACCTTC.